Shown below are 27 T cell receptor beta chains from a single sample sequenced in a study of shared clonotypes between healthy human individuals. Assay used: immunoSEQ multiplex PCR; TCRdb lists only in-frame clones, some missing. The table records roughly 2.1 million clones, just over 90% of them present only once. Naive CD8 cells lacked CD45RO, underwent positive selection for CCR7 and left out terminally differentiated effector memory CD45RA+ cells. The specimen sequenced was naive CD8+ T cells from PBMCs. These receptors originate from a young man in good health. Some clones in this sample may be carry-over from other donors' samples.

The chain employs TRBV19 and TRBJ2-7; 10 bases are a match to TRBD2. There are 16 residues in the CDR3. Trimming removed 3 bases from V and 5 bases from J; junction bases left unmatched: 10. The germline V gene encodes CDR1 LNHDA and CDR2 SQIVND (reference sequence). The DNA of the CDR3 is TGTGCCAGTAGTATTGTATTTACTAGCGGGAAGGACGAGCAGTACTTC. It codes for CASSIVFTSGKDEQYF.

In its sample, this clone was seen once. The J gene is TRBJ1-2, the V gene TRBV13, with D unclear. This CDR3 contains 12 residues. Germline CDR1 is PRHDT and CDR2 is FYEKMQ (reference sequence). Trimming cost V 2 bases and J 8 bases, with 9 bases left between them. The CDR3, as DNA: TGTGCCAGCAGCTTATCGGAAGTGGGCTACACCTTC. Protein product: CASSLSEVGYTF.

The chain joins TRBV4-1 to TRBJ2-7, with D maybe TRBD1 (6 bases). Trimming stripped 1 base from V and 4 bases from J, with 14 bases between. The CDR3 consists of 15 residues. Germline V gene data show CDR1 as MGHRA and CDR2 as YSYEKL. The CDR3 DNA reads TGCGCCAGCAGCCAAGGGGGGCAGGTAGGTTACGAGCAGTACTTC. Amino acids: CASSQGGQVGYEQYF.

This sequence joins TRBV7-8 and TRBJ2-6, with TRBD2 identical over 11 bases. The CDR3 extends over 22 amino acids. V lost 2 bases, J lost 0 bases, and 15 bases stayed unmatched. The germline V gene has CDR1 SGHVS and CDR2 FQNEAQ. The chain's CDR3 is CASSLIPTVGLAGDSGANVLTF. The CDR3 DNA is TGTGCCAGCAGCTTAATCCCGACGGTAGGACTAGCGGGTGACTCTGGGGCCAACGTCCTGACTTTC.

V usage is TRBV5-8 and J usage is TRBJ1-5; D may be TRBD1 (6 bases). The germline V gene encodes CDR1 SGHTS and CDR2 YDEGEE. CDR3 length: 15 residues. Trimming pared 4 bases from V and 8 bases from J, leaving 19 bases between. CDR3 region: CASSHVETGFKPQHF. CDR3 in DNA: TGTGCCAGCAGCCACGTTGAAACAGGGTTCAAGCCCCAGCATTTT. Filled out from reference TRBV5-8 and TRBJ1-5, the complete variable domain reads EAGVTQSPTHLIKTRGQQATLRCSPISGHTSVYWYQQALGLGLQFLLWYDEGEERNRGNFPPRFSGRQFPNYSSELNVNALELEDSALYLCASSHVETGFKPQHFGDGTRLSIL.

In its sample, this clone was seen once. The CDR3: CASSGGLAVPAYEQYF. In nucleotides, the CDR3 is TGTGCCAGCAGCGGGGGACTAGCGGTCCCGGCCTACGAGCAGTACTTC. This chain uses TRBV13 with TRBJ2-7; 11 nucleotides agree with TRBD2. J gave up 2 bases and V 5 bases, and 8 bases lay outside the gene matches. There are 16 residues in the CDR3. CDR1 PRHDT and CDR2 FYEKMQ come from the germline V gene (reference sequence).

The chain employs TRBV4-1 and TRBJ2-6; D call uncertain. Germline assignment: CDR1 MGHRA and CDR2 YSYEKL. There are 16 residues in the CDR3. The V gene lost 1 base and the J gene lost 4 bases, with 11 bases spanning the gap. The CDR3 region is CASSQGWSAGANVLTF. The CDR3 nucleotides read TGCGCCAGCAGCCAAGGCTGGTCAGCGGGGGCCAACGTCCTGACTTTC.

This clone was counted once. The rearrangement joins TRBV2 to TRBJ2-3; D call uncertain. Germline V gene lookup returns CDR1 SNHLY and CDR2 FYNNEI. The CDR3 is made up of 16 amino acids. V gave up 5 bases and J gave up 2 bases, with 17 bases separating them. The CDR3 region is CASSWSSTIDTDTQYF. CDR3 in DNA: TGTGCCAGCAGTTGGTCTAGTACTATAGACACAGATACGCAGTATTTT. The full variable domain, rest sourced from reference TRBV2 and TRBJ2-3, is EPEVTQTPSHQVTQMGQEVILRCVPISNHLYFYWYRQILGQKVEFLVSFYNNEISEKSEIFDDQFSVERPDGSNFTLKIRSTKLEDSAMYFCASSWSSTIDTDTQYFGPGTRLTVL.

V is TRBV27 and J is TRBJ2-1, with TRBD2 identical over 13 bases. Losses at the gene ends were 5 bases for V and 8 bases for J; bases not matched to a gene: 15. The germline gives CDR1 MNHEY, CDR2 SMNVEV (reference sequence). The CDR3 totals 18 residues. The CDR3: CASSTIHHTSGRAYEQFF. CDR3 DNA: TGTGCCAGCAGTACAATCCACCATACTAGCGGGAGGGCCTATGAGCAGTTCTTC.

The rearrangement links TRBV4-3 to TRBJ2-2, with D perhaps matching TRBD2 (5 bases). V was cut by 4 bases and J by 8 bases, with 17 bases left in between. CDR3 length: 15 residues. The germline V gene has CDR1 LGHNA and CDR2 YSLEER. CDR3 in amino acids: CASSPRGVLGGELFF. The CDR3 bases are TGCGCCAGCAGCCCCCGAGGCGTACTAGGAGGGGAGCTGTTTTTT.

J is TRBJ2-7 and V is TRBV4-2; no clear D gene. The CDR3 runs 13 residues. The germline V and J ends were trimmed by 0 bases and 11 bases, with 14 bases remaining between them. CDR1 is LGHNA and CDR2 is YNFKEQ in the germline V gene. CDR3 sequence reads: CASSQERPEVEYF. The CDR3 coding sequence is TGTGCCAGCAGCCAAGAGCGGCCAGAGGTTGAGTACTTC.

The chain links TRBV13 to TRBJ2-7; 7 bases are shared with TRBD2. Trimming removed 6 bases from V and 5 bases from J; junction bases left unmatched: 7. The CDR3 contains 13 residues. Germline assignment: CDR1 PRHDT and CDR2 FYEKMQ (reference sequence). The DNA of the CDR3 is TGTGCCAGCAGGCGGGAGAATATCCACGAGCAGTACTTC. It encodes CASRRENIHEQYF.

The V gene is TRBV6-5, the J gene TRBJ2-7, with a possible D match to TRBD2 (7 bases). The germline V gene encodes CDR1 MNHEY and CDR2 SVGAGI. V gave up 2 bases and J gave up 4 bases, with 15 bases separating them. The CDR3 contains 15 residues. The CDR3 spells CASSYEGGLAYEQYF. As DNA, the CDR3 is TGTGCCAGCAGTTACGAGGGGGGGCTAGCGTACGAGCAGTACTTC.

The chain recombines TRBV4-1 with TRBJ2-7, with D unresolved. CDR3 length: 14 amino acids. V dropped 0 bases and J dropped 4 bases, with 10 bases sitting between them. Germline lookup yields CDR1 MGHRA and CDR2 YSYEKL. In DNA, the CDR3 is TGCGCCAGCAGCCAAGATGTAGAGACATACGAGCAGTACTTC. The encoded protein is CASSQDVETYEQYF.

The rearrangement uses TRBV28 and TRBJ1-6, with unresolved D. The CDR3 runs to 14 residues. Trimming shortened V by 1 base and J by 6 bases, and 7 bases separated the two germline ends. CDR1 and CDR2 from the germline V gene are MDHEN and SYDVKM. The CDR3 is CASSLSIANSPLHF. The CDR3 bases are TGTGCCAGCAGTTTATCGATAGCTAATTCACCCCTCCACTTT. Combining the CDR3 with reference TRBV28 and TRBJ1-6 gives the whole variable domain DVKVTQSSRYLVKRTGEKVFLECVQDMDHENMFWYRQDPGLGLRLIYFSYDVKMKEKGDIPEGYSVSREKKERFSLILESASTNQTSMYLCASSLSIANSPLHFGNGTRLTVT.

V usage is TRBV29-1 and J usage is TRBJ1-2, with D perhaps TRBD1 (5 bases). Germline V gene sequence: CDR1 SQVTM, CDR2 ANQGSEA. V lost 2 bases to trimming and J lost 4 bases, with 11 bases between them. The CDR3 spans 13 residues. This chain's CDR3 is CSVERQMTYGYTF. CDR3 DNA sequence: TGCAGCGTTGAAAGACAGATGACCTATGGCTACACCTTC. The variable domain in full, with the rest retrieved from reference TRBV29-1 and TRBJ1-2, is SAVISQKPSRDICQRGTSLTIQCQVDSQVTMMFWYRQQPGQSLTLIATANQGSEATYESGFVIDKFPISRPNLTFSTLTVSNMSPEDSSIYLCSVERQMTYGYTFGSGTRLTVV.

This clone came up once. CDR3 DNA: TGTGCCAGCAGCTTACTAGCGGGAGGGCTCGAGACCCAGTACTTC. Translated, it gives CASSLLAGGLETQYF. The chain is built from TRBV5-4 and TRBJ2-5, with 13 bases identical to TRBD2. V lost 2 bases, J lost 5 bases, and 3 bases stayed unmatched. The CDR3 totals 15 residues. CDR1 and CDR2 from the germline V gene are SGHNT and YYREEE (reference sequence). Full variable domain (rest looked up from reference TRBV5-4 and TRBJ2-5): ETGVTQSPTHLIKTRGQQVTLRCSSQSGHNTVSWYQQALGQGPQFIFQYYREEENGRGNFPPRFSGLQFPNYSSELNVNALELDDSALYLCASSLLAGGLETQYFGPGTRLLVL.

V usage is TRBV10-3 and J usage is TRBJ2-1; 7 bases are shared with TRBD1. The trim removed 3 bases at V and 2 bases at J, leaving 10 bases unmatched. Germline V gives CDR1 ENHRY, CDR2 SYGVKD. The CDR3 covers 17 residues. The CDR3 region is CAISDSIRQGAYNEQFF. CDR3 bases: TGTGCCATCAGTGACTCAATTCGACAGGGAGCCTACAATGAGCAGTTCTTC.

This clone was seen a few times. The sample carries other DNA sequences with the same CDR3. The chain recombines TRBV2 with TRBJ2-7; D uncertain. CDR3 length: 10 residues. CDR1 and CDR2 from the germline V gene are SNHLY and FYNNEI. V was shortened by 4 bases and J by 3 bases, with 1 base between the two germline ends. For the CDR3, the DNA is TGTGCCAGCAGTGTCTACGAGCAGTACTTC. It translates to CASSVYEQYF.

This clone was counted a single time. J is TRBJ2-1 and V is TRBV27, with a weak D call TRBD2 (5 bases). Trimming took off 0 bases at V and 7 bases at J, with 13 bases between the two ends. Germline values: CDR1 MNHEY, CDR2 SMNVEV (reference sequence). CDR3 length equals 15 residues. Here the CDR3 DNA reads TGTGCCAGCAGTTTATCCCCACTAGGTCGGAATGAGCAGTTCTTC. Translation: CASSLSPLGRNEQFF.

The chain is built from TRBV28 and TRBJ2-7; D is perhaps TRBD1 or TRBD2 (7 bases each). Germline V gives CDR1 MDHEN, CDR2 SYDVKM. This CDR3 is built from 16 residues. The germline V and J ends were trimmed by 6 bases and 4 bases, with 22 bases remaining between them. CDR3: CASSKKRGRGTYEQYF. The CDR3 DNA sequence: TGTGCCAGCAGCAAAAAGCGGGGCAGGGGGACATACGAGCAGTACTTC.

This chain uses TRBV30 with TRBJ2-1; tentative D call: TRBD2 (5 bases). V lost 8 bases and J 8 bases, leaving 19 bases between the germline ends. The CDR3 is made up of 13 amino acids. Germline loops: CDR1 GTSNPN, CDR2 SVGIG (reference sequence). CDR3 amino acids: CAVRGLEAYEQFF. The CDR3 DNA reads as TGTGCCGTCCGCGGGCTGGAGGCGTATGAGCAGTTCTTC.

With regard to this clone: Distinct nucleotide sequences in the sample also encode this CDR3. The chain recombines TRBV6-5 with TRBJ1-5; D is ambiguous. Germline lookup yields CDR1 MNHEY and CDR2 SVGAGI. This CDR3 has 13 residues. The ends were cut back, 5 bases at V and 7 bases at J, with 12 bases in the middle. The CDR3 coding sequence is TGTGCCAGCAGTCCCCGCTTGGGACAGCCCCAGCATTTT. Its translation: CASSPRLGQPQHF.

The V and J genes are TRBV5-1 and TRBJ2-2; no clear D gene. This CDR3 spans 15 amino acids. Germline CDR1 reads SGHRS; CDR2 reads YFSETQ. Trimming removed 6 bases at V and 4 bases at J, with 16 bases between. The CDR3 protein is CASTWARDGTGELFF. CDR3 DNA: TGCGCCAGCACATGGGCTAGAGATGGCACCGGGGAGCTGTTTTTT. Based on the CDR3 plus reference TRBV5-1 and TRBJ2-2, the full variable domain is KAGVTQTPRYLIKTRGQQVTLSCSPISGHRSVSWYQQTPGQGLQFLFEYFSETQRNKGNFPGRFSGRQFSNSRSEMNVSTLELGDSALYLCASTWARDGTGELFFGEGSRLTVL.

The chain combines TRBV4-1 with TRBJ2-1; TRBD2 agrees at 8 bases. V lost 4 bases to trimming and J lost 2 bases; unmatched junction nucleotides: 4. The CDR3 has 15 amino acids. Germline V gene sequence: CDR1 MGHRA, CDR2 YSYEKL. The DNA of the CDR3 is TGCGCCAGCAGCCTCCAAGCGGGGGCCTACAATGAGCAGTTCTTC. This translates into CASSLQAGAYNEQFF.

The chain joins TRBV14 to TRBJ2-5; tentative D call: TRBD1 (6 bases). Germline values: CDR1 SGHDN, CDR2 FVKESK. V gave up 3 bases and J gave up 5 bases, with 10 bases separating them. CDR3 length: 13 amino acids. The CDR3 nucleotides are TGTGCCAGCAGCCAGGGGACATATGAGACCCAGTACTTC. This encodes CASSQGTYETQYF.

The chain joins TRBV4-1 to TRBJ2-1; perhaps TRBD2 as D (7 bases). Per the germline V gene, CDR1 is MGHRA and CDR2 is YSYEKL. V gave up 2 bases and J gave up 9 bases, with 11 bases separating them. The CDR3 loop spans 13 amino acids. The CDR3 DNA sequence: TGCGCCAGCAGCCAAAGGGGGGGGCCTGAGCAGTTCTTC. Its protein product is CASSQRGGPEQFF.